One and the same sample provided the 11 T cell receptor beta chains below, sequenced in a study of shared clonotypes between healthy human individuals. Only in-frame clones appear in the TCRdb table, and some are missing; sequencing was by immunoSEQ multiplex PCR. The sample contains about 1.4 million clones, more than 95% of which appear only once. The sample comprised naive CD4+ T cells sorted from blood. The subset is: CD45RA+ positively selected. These receptors were taken from a young man in good health.

This sequence joins TRBV28 and TRBJ2-6; TRBD1 aligns across 9 bases. The CDR3 extends over 17 amino acids. The ends lost 8 bases at V and 0 bases at J; junction bases unmatched: 8. The germline gives CDR1 MDHEN, CDR2 SYDVKM. The chain's CDR3 is CASGGQGPNSGANVLTF. The CDR3 DNA is TGTGCCAGCGGGGGACAGGGACCCAACTCTGGGGCCAACGTCCTGACTTTC.

The chain employs TRBV11-2 and TRBJ2-3; 10 nucleotides match TRBD2. CDR1 SGHAT and CDR2 FQNNGV come from the germline V gene. This CDR3 spans 17 amino acids. The V segment lost 5 bases and the J segment 5 bases; nucleotides outside the gene matches: 13. This chain's CDR3 is CASSPPGGSGRKDTQYF. As DNA, the CDR3 is TGTGCCAGCAGCCCGCCAGGGGGTAGCGGGAGGAAAGATACGCAGTATTTT.

This sequence joins TRBV30 and TRBJ2-1; TRBD2 matches 9 bases. The length of the CDR3 is 15 residues. Germline V gene sequence: CDR1 GTSNPN, CDR2 SVGIG (reference sequence). J was trimmed by 4 bases and V by 0 bases; bases with no gene match: 4. The CDR3 here is CAWSVIAGGYNEQFF. The CDR3 DNA follows: TGTGCCTGGAGTGTAATTGCGGGAGGGTACAATGAGCAGTTCTTC.

The genes are TRBV5-6 and TRBJ2-2, with 7 bases identical to TRBD2. The trim removed 6 bases at V and 5 bases at J, leaving 7 bases unmatched. This CDR3 region has 14 residues. Germline V gives CDR1 SGHDT, CDR2 YYEEEE. This CDR3 reads CASTRDYSTGELFF. The CDR3 DNA follows: TGTGCCAGCACTCGGGACTACTCAACCGGGGAGCTGTTTTTT.

The chain has TRBV10-3 and TRBJ1-5, with no clear D. The ends were cut back, 0 bases at V and 1 base at J, with 7 bases in the middle. This CDR3 region has 15 residues. Germline V gene data show CDR1 as ENHRY and CDR2 as SYGVKD. This chain's CDR3 is CAISESTGSNQPQHF. As DNA, the CDR3 is TGTGCCATCAGTGAGTCGACGGGGAGCAATCAGCCCCAGCATTTT.

This chain connects TRBV18 to TRBJ2-1; weak D call: TRBD1 (5 bases). Per the germline V gene, CDR1 is KGHSH and CDR2 is LQKENI. V was cut by 4 bases and J by 4 bases, with 14 bases left in between. There are 15 residues in the CDR3. For the CDR3, the DNA is TGTGCCAGCTCACAGCAGGGCTACGAGTACAATGAGCAGTTCTTC. This translates into CASSQQGYEYNEQFF.

The sample holds one count of this clone. The J gene is TRBJ2-5, the V gene TRBV29-1; D may be TRBD1 or TRBD2 (5 bases each). The CDR3 spans 14 residues. V shed 6 bases and J shed 1 base, with 15 bases lying between them. CDR1 SQVTM and CDR2 ANQGSEA come from the germline V gene. The CDR3 reads CSVGRGATQETQYF. CDR3 sequence (DNA): TGCAGCGTGGGACGTGGGGCTACCCAAGAGACCCAGTACTTC.

The table lists this clone with a count of one. The chain employs TRBV11-2 and TRBJ2-3; 11 positions agree with TRBD2. The V and J ends lost 6 bases and 2 bases, in that order; junction bases with no gene match: 7. Germline values: CDR1 SGHAT, CDR2 FQNNGV. CDR3 length: 16 residues. The CDR3 is CASRPIAGGYTDTQYF. The CDR3 coding sequence is TGTGCCAGCAGGCCTATAGCGGGAGGGTACACAGATACGCAGTATTTT.

The chain uses TRBV18 and TRBJ2-2; D is unclear. Germline V gene sequence: CDR1 KGHSH, CDR2 LQKENI. The V gene lost 4 bases and the J gene lost 4 bases, with 10 bases spanning the gap. This CDR3 has 14 residues. Written as DNA, the CDR3 is TGTGCCAGCTCACGCCTAGATACCACCGGGGAGCTGTTTTTT. As protein: CASSRLDTTGELFF.

This clone was seen a single time. The genes are TRBV7-8 and TRBJ1-4; 7 bases are a match to TRBD1. Germline assignment: CDR1 SGHVS and CDR2 FQNEAQ. V shed 6 bases and J 8 bases; nucleotides not matched to a gene: 18. The CDR3 spans 17 residues. The CDR3 nucleotides read TGTGCCAGCAGTCCTTACGCTCTGGGGACAGTAATCGAAAAACTGTTTTTT. Translating gives CASSPYALGTVIEKLFF.

The chain couples TRBV15 to TRBJ2-1, with 9 bases aligning to TRBD2. V was pared by 8 bases and J by 2 bases, with 7 bases of the junction left unmatched. CDR1 and CDR2 (germline): LNHNV, YYDKDF (reference sequence). The CDR3 is made up of 15 amino acids. In DNA form, the CDR3 reads TGTGCCACCCGTAGAGCGGGAGGAACCTACAATGAGCAGTTCTTC. Translating gives CATRRAGGTYNEQFF.